This T cell receptor (beta chain) came from a study of patients and donors after allogeneic stem cell transplantation. This clonotype was counted a few times. TCRdb fed the RT-PCR reads into MiXCR, producing one record per CDR3 protein. The repertoire holds approximately 210,000 distinct CDR3 sequences, 40% to 45% seen once, with about 35% in the top ten. Sequencing was done on a sample of blood, either unsorted or a sorted T cell fraction (not recorded which). The receptor was derived from a human donor who was either an allogeneic HSCT recipient or a stem cell or donor lymphocyte infusion donor (not recorded which). It is not recorded whose cells these are; they may come from a transplant donor.

The chain's CDR3 is CATSVGRAYGYTF. CDR3 sequence (DNA): TGTGCCACCAGCGTCGGTAGGGCCTATGGCTACACCTTC. This rearrangement joins TRBV15 to TRBJ1-2, with D hard to call. Trimming took 5 bases from V and 4 from J, leaving 11 bases between them. Germline V CDR1 and CDR2: LNHNV, YYDKDF (reference sequence). The CDR3 is 13 residues long.